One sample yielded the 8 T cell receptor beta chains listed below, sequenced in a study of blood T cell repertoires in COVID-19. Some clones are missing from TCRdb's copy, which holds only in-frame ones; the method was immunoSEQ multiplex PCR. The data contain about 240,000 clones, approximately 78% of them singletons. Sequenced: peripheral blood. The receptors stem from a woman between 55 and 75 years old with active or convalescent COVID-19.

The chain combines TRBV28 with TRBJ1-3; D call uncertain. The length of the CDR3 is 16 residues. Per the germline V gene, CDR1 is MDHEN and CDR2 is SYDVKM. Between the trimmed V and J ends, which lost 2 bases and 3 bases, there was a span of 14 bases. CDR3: CASSLPPALGGNTIYF. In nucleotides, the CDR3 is TGTGCCAGCAGTTTACCGCCGGCCCTAGGTGGAAACACCATATATTTT.

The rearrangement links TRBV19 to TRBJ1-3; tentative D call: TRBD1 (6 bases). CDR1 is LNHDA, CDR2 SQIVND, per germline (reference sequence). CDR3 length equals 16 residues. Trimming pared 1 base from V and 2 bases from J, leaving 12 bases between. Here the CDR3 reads CASSIAPPGAGNTIYF. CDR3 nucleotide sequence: TGTGCCAGTAGTATAGCCCCCCCAGGGGCTGGAAACACCATATATTTT.

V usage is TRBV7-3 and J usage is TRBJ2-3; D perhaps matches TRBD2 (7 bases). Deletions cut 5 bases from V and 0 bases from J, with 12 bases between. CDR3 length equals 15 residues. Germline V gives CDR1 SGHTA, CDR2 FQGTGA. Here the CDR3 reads CASSPGGASTDTQYF. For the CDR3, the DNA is TGTGCCAGCAGCCCTGGGGGGGCTAGCACAGATACGCAGTATTTT.

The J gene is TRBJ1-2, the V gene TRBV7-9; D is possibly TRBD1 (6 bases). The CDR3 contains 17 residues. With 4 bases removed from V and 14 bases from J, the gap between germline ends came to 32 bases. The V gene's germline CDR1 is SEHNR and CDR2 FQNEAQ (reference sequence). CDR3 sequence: CASSSGDGGRSLAGATF. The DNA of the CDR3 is TGTGCCAGCAGCTCCGGTGATGGGGGGCGATCCCTCGCGGGGGCTACCTTC.

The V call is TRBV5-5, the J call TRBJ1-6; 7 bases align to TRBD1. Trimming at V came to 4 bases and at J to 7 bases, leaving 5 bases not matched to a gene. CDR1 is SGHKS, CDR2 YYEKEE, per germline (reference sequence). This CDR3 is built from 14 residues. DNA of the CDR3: TGTGCCAGCAGCCGGGACAGTGGGAATTCACCCCTCCACTTT. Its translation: CASSRDSGNSPLHF.

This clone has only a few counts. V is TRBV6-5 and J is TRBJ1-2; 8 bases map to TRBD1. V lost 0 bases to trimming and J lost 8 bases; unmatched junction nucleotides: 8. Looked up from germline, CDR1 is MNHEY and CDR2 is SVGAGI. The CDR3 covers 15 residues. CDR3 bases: TGTGCCAGCAGTTACTCCCCGACAGGGGAGGGCGGCTACACCTTC. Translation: CASSYSPTGEGGYTF.

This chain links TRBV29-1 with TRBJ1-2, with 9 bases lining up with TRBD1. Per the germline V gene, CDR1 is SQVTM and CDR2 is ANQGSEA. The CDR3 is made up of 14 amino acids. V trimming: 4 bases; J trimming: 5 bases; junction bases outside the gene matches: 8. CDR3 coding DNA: TGCAGCGTTGCACAGGGGGCTCCCTCGTATGGCTACACCTTC. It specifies CSVAQGAPSYGYTF. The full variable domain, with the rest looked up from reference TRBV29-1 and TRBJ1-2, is SAVISQKPSRDICQRGTSLTIQCQVDSQVTMMFWYRQQPGQSLTLIATANQGSEATYESGFVIDKFPISRPNLTFSTLTVSNMSPEDSSIYLCSVAQGAPSYGYTFGSGTRLTVV.

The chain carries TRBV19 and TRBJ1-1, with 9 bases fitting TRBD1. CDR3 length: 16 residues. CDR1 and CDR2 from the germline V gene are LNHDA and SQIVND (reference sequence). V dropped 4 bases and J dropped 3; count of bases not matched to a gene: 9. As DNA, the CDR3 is TGTGCCAGTAGTACCGGGACAGGGATCTGGTACACTGAAGCTTTCTTT. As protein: CASSTGTGIWYTEAFF.